This T cell receptor (beta chain) was sequenced during a study of Graves' ophthalmopathy and Graves' hyperthyroidism. Deletions cut 2 bases from V and 5 bases from J, with 12 bases between. CDR3 size: 14 residues. Germline V gene sequence: CDR1 DFQATT, CDR2 SNEGSKA (reference sequence). Study results and limitations: Sensitivity of 85% to 90% and specificity of approximately 81% were achieved when a 13-signature model separated ophthalmopathy from stable hyperthyroidism.

This clonotype was picked up a small number of times. Its antigen remains unknown. TCR beta CDR3 regions were amplified from RNA transcripts. HTBI primers served in a first-round RT-PCR, which a second-round multiplex PCR followed. TCRdb independently ran MiXCR on the multiplex PCR reads; one entry per CDR3 protein. This sample carries over a million distinct CDR3 sequences, 35% to 40% of them seen once, and the ten largest clones take over 8.5%. This chain links TRBV20-1 with TRBJ2-2; D uncertain. This TCR derives from an adult man with Graves' hyperthyroidism. Sequencing input: peripheral blood or thyroid tissue (not recorded which). CDR3 sequence (DNA): TGCAGTGCTAGAACCCCGCCCAGAACCGGGGAGCTGTTTTTT. It codes for CSARTPPRTGELFF.